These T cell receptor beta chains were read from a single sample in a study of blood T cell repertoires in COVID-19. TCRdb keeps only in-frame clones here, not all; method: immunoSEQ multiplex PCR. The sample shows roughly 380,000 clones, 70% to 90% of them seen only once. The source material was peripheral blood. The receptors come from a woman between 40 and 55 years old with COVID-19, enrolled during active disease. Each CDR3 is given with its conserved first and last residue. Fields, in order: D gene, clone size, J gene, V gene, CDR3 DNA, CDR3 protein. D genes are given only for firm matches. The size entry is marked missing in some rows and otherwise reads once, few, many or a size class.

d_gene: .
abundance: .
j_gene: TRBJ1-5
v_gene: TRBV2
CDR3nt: TGTGCCAGCAACCGCGAGGGCAGCAATCAGCCCCAGCATTTT
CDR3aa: CASNREGSNQPQHF

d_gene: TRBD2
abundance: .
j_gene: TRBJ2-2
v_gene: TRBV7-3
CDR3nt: TGTGCCAGCAGCTCCTTAGCGGGGGGGCTGGCCGGGGAGCTGTTTTTT
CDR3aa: CASSSLAGGLAGELFF

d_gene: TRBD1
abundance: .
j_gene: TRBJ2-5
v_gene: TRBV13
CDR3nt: TGTGCCAGCAGCAAAGGGACAGTTTTCCAAGAGACCCAGTACTTC
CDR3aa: CASSKGTVFQETQYF

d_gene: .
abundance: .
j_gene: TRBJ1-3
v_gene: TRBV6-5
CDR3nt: TGTGCCAGCAGTTCTCAGGGAAACACCATATATTTT
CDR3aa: CASSSQGNTIYF

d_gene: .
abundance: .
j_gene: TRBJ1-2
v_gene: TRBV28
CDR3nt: TGTGCCAGCATCCTAAGGGGTGAGGTGAATGGCTACACCTTC
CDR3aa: CASILRGEVNGYTF

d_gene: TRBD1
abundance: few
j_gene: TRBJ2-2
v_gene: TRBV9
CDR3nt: TGTGCCAGCAGCCCCCGGGACAGGAGTGTTACCGGGGAGCTGTTTTTT
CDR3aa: CASSPRDRSVTGELFF

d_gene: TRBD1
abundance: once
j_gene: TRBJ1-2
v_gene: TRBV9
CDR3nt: TGTGCCAGCAGCGTAGACCCGGACAGGGTTTTTTATGGCTACACCTTC
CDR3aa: CASSVDPDRVFYGYTF

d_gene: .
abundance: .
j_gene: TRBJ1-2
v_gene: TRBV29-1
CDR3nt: TGCAGCGTTGATCGGGGGGCGGGTAACTATGGCTACACCTTC
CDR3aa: CSVDRGAGNYGYTF

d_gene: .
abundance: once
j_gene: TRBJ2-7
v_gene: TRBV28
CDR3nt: TGTGCCAGCAGTACCCTCAGGGCACCCTACGAGCAGTACTTC
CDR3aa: CASSTLRAPYEQYF

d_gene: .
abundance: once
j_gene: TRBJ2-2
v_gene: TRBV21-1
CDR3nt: TGTGCCAGCAGCAAAGACAGGGCTGCCGGGGAGCTGTTTTTT
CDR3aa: CASSKDRAAGELFF